Each of the 9 T cell receptor beta chains below was sequenced from the same sample in a study of T cells after posttransplantation cyclophosphamide. The assay was immunoSEQ multiplex PCR, and TCRdb's table has in-frame clones only and misses some. The table has around 10,000 clones, around four fifths seen once. A marrow graft followed busulfan-fludarabine conditioning, with cyclophosphamide on days +3 and +4. The source was PBMCs, collected about 62 months after allogeneic stem cell transplant with posttransplant cyclophosphamide. The receptors originated from a female patient in her 50s who received an allogeneic stem cell transplant from a related donor, was CMV-positive, and had no GVHD. Some T cells may be transferred from the graft donor.

The chain employs TRBV6-5 and TRBJ2-5, with a tentative D call TRBD2 (6 bases). The CDR3 covers 14 residues. V shed 6 bases and J shed 0 bases, with 11 bases lying between them. Germline V gene data show CDR1 as MNHEY and CDR2 as SVGAGI. CDR3 bases: TGTGCCAGCAGCCTCGAGCGGGACCAAGAGACCCAGTACTTC. Amino acids: CASSLERDQETQYF.

The rearrangement uses TRBV5-6 and TRBJ2-7, with 9 bases that match TRBD2. This CDR3 has 16 amino acids. Unmatched junction bases numbered 6, after V lost 1 base and J lost 1 base. The germline gives CDR1 SGHDT, CDR2 YYEEEE. CDR3 bases: TGTGCCAGCAGCTTGTCGGCGCTAGCGGGGTCCTACGAGCAGTACTTC. Translation gives CASSLSALAGSYEQYF.

The genes are TRBV2 and TRBJ2-2, with TRBD1 matching 8 bases. This CDR3 spans 15 amino acids. Per germline, CDR1 SNHLY and CDR2 FYNNEI. V was pared by 8 bases and J by 6 bases, with 11 bases of the junction left unmatched. CDR3 nucleotide sequence: TGTGCCAGCGGGGTCAGGGGGCCTTTGGCCGGGGAGCTGTTTTTT. This gives the protein CASGVRGPLAGELFF.

This rearrangement joins TRBV5-8 to TRBJ2-5; 8 nucleotides line up with TRBD1. The CDR3 covers 16 residues. J was trimmed by 1 base and V by 2 bases; bases with no gene match: 7. Germline CDR1 reads SGHTS; CDR2 reads YDEGEE. CDR3 sequence: CASSFITGGPQETQYF. The CDR3, as DNA: TGTGCCAGCAGCTTTATTACAGGGGGACCCCAAGAGACCCAGTACTTC.

This clone turned up a few times. The rearrangement uses TRBV5-4 and TRBJ1-1; TRBD1 agrees at 8 bases. The V gene end was trimmed by 0 bases and the J gene end by 4 bases; junction bases not matched to a gene: 11. The germline gives CDR1 SGHNT, CDR2 YYREEE (reference sequence). This CDR3 is built from 17 residues. CDR3 loop: CASSLVASTGDFTEAFF. For the CDR3, the DNA is TGTGCCAGCAGCTTGGTAGCCTCGACAGGGGATTTCACTGAAGCTTTCTTT. Based on the CDR3 plus reference TRBV5-4 and TRBJ1-1, the full variable domain is ETGVTQSPTHLIKTRGQQVTLRCSSQSGHNTVSWYQQALGQGPQFIFQYYREEENGRGNFPPRFSGLQFPNYSSELNVNALELDDSALYLCASSLVASTGDFTEAFFGQGTRLTVV.

The rearrangement uses TRBV4-2 and TRBJ2-5, with TRBD2 matching over 8 bases. Germline CDR1 LGHNA, CDR2 YNFKEQ. The trim removed 4 bases at V and 5 bases at J, leaving 6 bases unmatched. The CDR3 totals 14 residues. The CDR3 is CASSPGTRKETQYF. The CDR3, as DNA: TGTGCCAGCAGCCCCGGGACTAGAAAGGAGACCCAGTACTTC.

The rearrangement links TRBV4-2 to TRBJ2-1; 10 bases match TRBD2. The germline V gene has CDR1 LGHNA and CDR2 YNFKEQ. The CDR3 loop spans 16 amino acids. V dropped 2 bases and J dropped 7; count of bases not matched to a gene: 8. CDR3 amino acids: CASSQLSGRGQNEQFF. CDR3 nucleotide sequence: TGTGCCAGCAGCCAATTGAGCGGGAGGGGTCAGAATGAGCAGTTCTTC.

DNA of the CDR3: TGTGCCAGCAGCTTAGGGGCGTCCTCCCACAGCCCTGGGGCCAACGTCCTGACTTTC. This translates into CASSLGASSHSPGANVLTF. The rearrangement joins TRBV11-2 to TRBJ2-6; the D is unclear. Germline CDR1 is SGHAT and CDR2 is FQNNGV. This CDR3 has 19 amino acids. Trimming took 1 base from V and 2 from J, leaving 18 bases between them.

The chain carries TRBV11-1 and TRBJ1-2, with 9 positions matching TRBD1. CDR3 length: 14 residues. V lost 5 bases to trimming and J lost 4 bases; unmatched junction nucleotides: 5. From germline, CDR1 is SGHAT and CDR2 FQDESV (reference sequence). The CDR3 loop is CASSPRDRAYGYTF. In DNA form, the CDR3 reads TGTGCCAGCAGCCCGAGGGACAGGGCCTATGGCTACACCTTC. Full variable domain (outside the CDR3, taken from reference TRBV11-1 and TRBJ1-2): EAEVAQSPRYKITEKSQAVAFWCDPISGHATLYWYRQILGQGPELLVQFQDESVVDDSQLPKDRFSAERLKGVDSTLKIQPAELGDSAMYLCASSPRDRAYGYTFGSGTRLTVV.